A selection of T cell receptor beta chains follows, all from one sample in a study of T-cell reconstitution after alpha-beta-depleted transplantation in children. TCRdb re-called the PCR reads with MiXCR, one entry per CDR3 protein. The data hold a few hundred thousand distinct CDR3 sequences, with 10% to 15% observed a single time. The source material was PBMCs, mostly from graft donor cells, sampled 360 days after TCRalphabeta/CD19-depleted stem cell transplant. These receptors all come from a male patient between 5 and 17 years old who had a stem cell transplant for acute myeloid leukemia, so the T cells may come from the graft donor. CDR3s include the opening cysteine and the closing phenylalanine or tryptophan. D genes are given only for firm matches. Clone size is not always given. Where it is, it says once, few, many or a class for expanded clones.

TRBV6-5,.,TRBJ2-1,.,CASSFLGGALNEQFF,TGTGCCAGCAGTTTTCTAGGCGGGGCGCTTAATGAGCAGTTCTTC
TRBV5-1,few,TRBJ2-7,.,CASSSGSAWDEQYF,TGCGCCAGCAGTTCTGGCTCGGCCTGGGACGAGCAGTACTTC
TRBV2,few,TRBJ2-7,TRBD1,CASTLKRQGANEQYF,TGTGCCAGCACCCTAAAGAGACAGGGGGCCAACGAGCAGTACTTC
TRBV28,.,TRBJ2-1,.,CASSPHPVGEISYNEQFF,TGTGCCAGCAGTCCTCACCCTGTGGGGGAGATCTCCTACAATGAGCAGTTCTTC
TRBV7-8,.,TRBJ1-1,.,CASSHQRRNTEAFF,TGTGCCAGCAGCCATCAACGCCGGAACACTGAAGCTTTCTTT
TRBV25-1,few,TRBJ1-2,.,CASSEPGDGYTF,TGTGCCAGCAGTGAGCCCGGAGATGGCTACACCTTC
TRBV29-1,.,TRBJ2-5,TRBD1,CSVEDLRTGQETQYF,TGCAGCGTTGAAGATCTAAGGACAGGGCAAGAGACCCAGTACTTC
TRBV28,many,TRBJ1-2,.,CASRSLGAGGYTF,TGTGCCAGCAGATCCTTGGGGGCGGGTGGCTACACCTTC
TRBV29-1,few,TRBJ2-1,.,CSAGGVMSYNEQFF,TGCAGCGCCGGGGGAGTCATGTCCTACAATGAGCAGTTCTTC
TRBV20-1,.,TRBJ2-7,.,CSAGLTSYEQYF,TGCAGTGCAGGTCTGACATCCTACGAGCAGTACTTC
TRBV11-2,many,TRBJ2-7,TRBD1,CASSLVGVTGYEQYF,TGTGCCAGCAGCTTAGTGGGGGTGACAGGGTACGAGCAGTACTTC
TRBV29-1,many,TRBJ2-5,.,CSVGQAVQETQYF,TGCAGCGTTGGACAGGCAGTTCAAGAGACCCAGTACTTC